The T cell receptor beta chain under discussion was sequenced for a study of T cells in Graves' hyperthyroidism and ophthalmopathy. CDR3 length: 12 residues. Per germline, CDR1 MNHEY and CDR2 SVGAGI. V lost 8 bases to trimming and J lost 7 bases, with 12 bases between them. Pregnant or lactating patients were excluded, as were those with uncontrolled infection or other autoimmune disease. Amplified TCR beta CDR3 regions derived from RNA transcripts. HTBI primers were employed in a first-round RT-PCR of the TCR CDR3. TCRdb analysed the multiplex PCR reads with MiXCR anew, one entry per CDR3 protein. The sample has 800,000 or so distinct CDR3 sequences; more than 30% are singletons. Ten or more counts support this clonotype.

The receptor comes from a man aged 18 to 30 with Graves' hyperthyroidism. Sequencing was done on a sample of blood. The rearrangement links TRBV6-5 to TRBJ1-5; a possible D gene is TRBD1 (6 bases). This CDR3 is CASLRGGQPQHF. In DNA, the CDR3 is TGTGCCAGCCTCAGGGGAGGGCAGCCCCAGCATTTT.